This T cell receptor beta chain derives from a study of regulatory T cells in long-lasting Graves disease. Regarding the study as a whole: Segments TRBV28, TRBJ1-2 and TRBJ2-5 showed preferential usage in persistent disease. It was peripheral blood alone, not thyroid tissue, that was studied.

Time point here: persistent/refractory GD, antithyroid drugs over 5 years with positive TRAb. With RNA extracted from PBMCs as input, the TCR library was made. Germline V gives CDR1 SQVTM, CDR2 ANQGSEA. The CDR3 contains 12 residues. This clonotype was counted only a few times. Its antigen remains unidentified. Library construction for TCR beta used iRepertoire HTBI primers and Arm-PCR of CDR3 regions. One entry per CDR3 protein, called by TCRdb with MiXCR from the multiplex PCR reads. This table holds under 500,000 distinct CDR3 sequences, less than 25% found once. The chain has TRBV29-1 and TRBJ1-2; 7 bases are a match to TRBD1. This TCR derives from a female donor with Graves disease. Here the sequenced sample was peripheral blood mononuclear cells (PBMCs), taken when the disease was refractory, from a patient treated with antithyroid drugs. The chain's CDR3 is CSHRTGHSGYTF. Here the CDR3 DNA reads TGCAGTCATCGGACAGGCCATAGTGGCTACACCTTC.